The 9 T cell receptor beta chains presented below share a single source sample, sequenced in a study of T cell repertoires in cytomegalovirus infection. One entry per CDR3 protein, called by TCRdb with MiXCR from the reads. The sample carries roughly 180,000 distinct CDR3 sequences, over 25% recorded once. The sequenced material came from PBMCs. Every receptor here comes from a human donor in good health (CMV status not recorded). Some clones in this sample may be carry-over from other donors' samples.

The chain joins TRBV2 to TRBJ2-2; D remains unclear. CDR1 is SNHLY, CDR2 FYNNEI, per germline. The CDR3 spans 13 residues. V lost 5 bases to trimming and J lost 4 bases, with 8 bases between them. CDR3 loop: CASSPEATGELFF. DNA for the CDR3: TGTGCCAGCAGTCCCGAGGCCACCGGGGAGCTGTTTTTT.

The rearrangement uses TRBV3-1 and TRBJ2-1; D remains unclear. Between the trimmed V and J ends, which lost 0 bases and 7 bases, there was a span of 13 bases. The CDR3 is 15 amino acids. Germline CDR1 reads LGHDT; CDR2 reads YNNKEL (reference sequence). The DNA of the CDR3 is TGTGCCAGCAGCCAAGACCTGGTCCCTAGGAATGAGCAGTTCTTC. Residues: CASSQDLVPRNEQFF.

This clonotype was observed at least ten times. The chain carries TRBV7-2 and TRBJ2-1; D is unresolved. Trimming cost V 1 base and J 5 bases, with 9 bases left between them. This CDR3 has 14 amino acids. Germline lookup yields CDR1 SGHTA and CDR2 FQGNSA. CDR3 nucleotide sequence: TGTGCCAGCAGCTTAGGTGGATACGACAATGAGCAGTTCTTC. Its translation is CASSLGGYDNEQFF.

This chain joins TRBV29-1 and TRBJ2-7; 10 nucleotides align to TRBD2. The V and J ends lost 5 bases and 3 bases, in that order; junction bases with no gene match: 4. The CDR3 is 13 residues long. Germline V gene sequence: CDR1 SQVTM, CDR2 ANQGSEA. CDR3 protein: CSVSSGGFYEQYF. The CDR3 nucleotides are TGCAGCGTTTCTAGCGGGGGCTTCTACGAGCAGTACTTC.

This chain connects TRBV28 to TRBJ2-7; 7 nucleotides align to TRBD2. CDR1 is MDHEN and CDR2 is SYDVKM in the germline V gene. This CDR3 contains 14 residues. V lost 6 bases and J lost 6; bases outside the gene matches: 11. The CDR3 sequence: CASSTAGLIFEQYF. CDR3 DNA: TGTGCCAGCAGCACCGCGGGACTAATTTTCGAGCAGTACTTC. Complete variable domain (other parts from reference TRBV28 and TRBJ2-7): DVKVTQSSRYLVKRTGEKVFLECVQDMDHENMFWYRQDPGLGLRLIYFSYDVKMKEKGDIPEGYSVSREKKERFSLILESASTNQTSMYLCASSTAGLIFEQYFGPGTRLTVT.

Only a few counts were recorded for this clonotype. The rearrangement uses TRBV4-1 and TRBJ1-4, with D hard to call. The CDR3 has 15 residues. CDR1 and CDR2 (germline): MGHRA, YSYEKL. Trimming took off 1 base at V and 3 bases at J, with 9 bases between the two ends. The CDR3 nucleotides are TGCGCCAGCAGCCAAGGGAGGGAAGCTAATGAAAAACTGTTTTTT. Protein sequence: CASSQGREANEKLFF.

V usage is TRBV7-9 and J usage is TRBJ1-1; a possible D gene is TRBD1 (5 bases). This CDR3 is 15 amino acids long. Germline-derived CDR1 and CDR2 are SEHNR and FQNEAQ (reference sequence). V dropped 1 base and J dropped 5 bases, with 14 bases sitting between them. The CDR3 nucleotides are TGTGCCAGCAGCTTAGACTGGCAGGGAGGGACTGAAGCTTTCTTT. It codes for CASSLDWQGGTEAFF.

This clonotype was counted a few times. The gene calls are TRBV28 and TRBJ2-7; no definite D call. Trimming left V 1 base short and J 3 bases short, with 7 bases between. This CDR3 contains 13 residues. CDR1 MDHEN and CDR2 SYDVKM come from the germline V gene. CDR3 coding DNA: TGTGCCAGCAGTTTATCCGCGGACTACGAGCAGTACTTC. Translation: CASSLSADYEQYF.

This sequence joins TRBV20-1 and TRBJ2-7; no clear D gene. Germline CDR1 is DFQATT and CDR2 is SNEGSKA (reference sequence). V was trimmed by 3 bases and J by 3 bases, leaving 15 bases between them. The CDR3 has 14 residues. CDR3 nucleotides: TGCAGTGCTAGCAATCCAGAGCACTACTACGAGCAGTACTTC. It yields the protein CSASNPEHYYEQYF.